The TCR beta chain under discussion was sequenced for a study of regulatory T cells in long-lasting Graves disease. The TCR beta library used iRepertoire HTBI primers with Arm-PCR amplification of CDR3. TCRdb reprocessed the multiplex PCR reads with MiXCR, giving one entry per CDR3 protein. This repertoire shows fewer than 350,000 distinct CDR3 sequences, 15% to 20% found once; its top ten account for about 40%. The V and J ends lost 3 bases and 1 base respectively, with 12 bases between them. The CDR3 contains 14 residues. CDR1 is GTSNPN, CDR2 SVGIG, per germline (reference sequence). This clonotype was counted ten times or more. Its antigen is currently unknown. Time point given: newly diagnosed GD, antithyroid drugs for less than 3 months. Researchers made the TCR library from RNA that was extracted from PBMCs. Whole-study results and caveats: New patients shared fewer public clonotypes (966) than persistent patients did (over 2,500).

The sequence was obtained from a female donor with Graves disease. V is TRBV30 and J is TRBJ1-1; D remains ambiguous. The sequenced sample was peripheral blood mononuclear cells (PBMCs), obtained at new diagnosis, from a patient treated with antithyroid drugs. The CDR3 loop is CAWRSFRGNTEAFF. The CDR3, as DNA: TGTGCCTGGAGAAGTTTTCGTGGGAACACTGAAGCTTTCTTT. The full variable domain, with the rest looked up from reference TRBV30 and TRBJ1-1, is SQTIHQWPATLVQPVGSPLSLECTVEGTSNPNLYWYRQAAGRGLQLLFYSVGIGQISSEVPQNLSASRPQDRQFILSSKKLLLSDSGFYLCAWRSFRGNTEAFFGQGTRLTVV.